These T cell receptor beta chains were read from a single sample in a study of shared clonotypes between healthy human individuals. Produced via immunoSEQ multiplex PCR; TCRdb's table is partial and in-frame only. The top ten hold 12% of the sample, which has about 490,000 clones, approximately 78% seen once. The sequenced sample consisted of PBMCs. These receptor sequences come from a woman between 40 and 50 years old in good health. Some clones in this sample may be carry-over from other donors' samples. CDR3s include the opening cysteine and the closing phenylalanine or tryptophan. The order of the fields is CDR3 protein, CDR3 DNA, clone size, J gene, D gene, V gene. D genes are given only for firm matches. Rows may omit the clone size; those that give it use once, few, many or a size class.

cdr3_aa: CAGKGSGGHYEQYF; cdr3_nt: TGTGCCGGGAAAGGTAGCGGAGGCCATTACGAGCAGTACTTC; clone_size: NA; j_call: TRBJ2-7; d_call: NA; v_call: TRBV2
cdr3_aa: CASSLAGGPTGELFF; cdr3_nt: TGTGCCAGCAGCCTAGCGGGAGGGCCCACCGGGGAGCTGTTTTTT; clone_size: NA; j_call: TRBJ2-2; d_call: TRBD2; v_call: TRBV9
cdr3_aa: CASSLGRGNTEAFF; cdr3_nt: TGTGCCAGCAGTTTGGGGCGGGGGAACACTGAAGCTTTCTTT; clone_size: NA; j_call: TRBJ1-1; d_call: NA; v_call: TRBV28
cdr3_aa: CASSIYLGGRLSEQFF; cdr3_nt: TGTGCCAGTAGTATCTACCTTGGCGGGAGATTGAGTGAGCAGTTCTTC; clone_size: NA; j_call: TRBJ2-1; d_call: TRBD2; v_call: TRBV19
cdr3_aa: CASSLSRGQGAYEQYF; cdr3_nt: TGTGCCAGCAGTTTAAGTCGGGGACAGGGGGCTTACGAGCAGTACTTC; clone_size: NA; j_call: TRBJ2-7; d_call: TRBD1; v_call: TRBV28
cdr3_aa: CASSLGLAGLNEQFF; cdr3_nt: TGCGCCAGCAGCTTGGGACTAGCGGGACTCAATGAGCAGTTCTTC; clone_size: many; j_call: TRBJ2-1; d_call: TRBD2; v_call: TRBV5-1
cdr3_aa: CASSQKDTGLFPLETQYF; cdr3_nt: TGTGCCAGCAGCCAAAAGGACACTGGGCTTTTTCCTTTAGAGACCCAGTACTTC; clone_size: NA; j_call: TRBJ2-5; d_call: NA; v_call: TRBV9
cdr3_aa: CASSPTPGGSTGELFF; cdr3_nt: TGTGCCAGCAGCCCCACCCCGGGTGGAAGCACCGGGGAGCTGTTTTTT; clone_size: NA; j_call: TRBJ2-2; d_call: NA; v_call: TRBV7-2
cdr3_aa: CASNTAGEGETQYF; cdr3_nt: TGTGCCAGCAATACAGCGGGAGAGGGAGAGACCCAGTACTTC; clone_size: NA; j_call: TRBJ2-5; d_call: TRBD2; v_call: TRBV28
cdr3_aa: CASSQPRDRRLVYGHTF; cdr3_nt: TGCGCCAGCAGCCAGCCCCGGGACAGACGCCTTGTCTATGGCCACACCTTC; clone_size: NA; j_call: TRBJ1-2; d_call: TRBD1; v_call: TRBV4-1
cdr3_aa: CASSPGDNEQFF; cdr3_nt: TGTGCCAGTAGTCCAGGGGACAATGAGCAGTTCTTC; clone_size: NA; j_call: TRBJ2-1; d_call: NA; v_call: TRBV25-1
cdr3_aa: CAWSQGASTDTQYF; cdr3_nt: TGTGCCTGGAGTCAGGGAGCCAGCACAGATACGCAGTATTTT; clone_size: once; j_call: TRBJ2-3; d_call: NA; v_call: TRBV30
cdr3_aa: CASSYRTDYNEQFF; cdr3_nt: TGTGCCAGCAGTTACAGGACCGACTACAATGAGCAGTTCTTC; clone_size: few; j_call: TRBJ2-1; d_call: NA; v_call: TRBV6-5
cdr3_aa: CASSLTLAGSADTQYF; cdr3_nt: TGTGCCAGCAGCTTAACTCTAGCGGGATCGGCGGATACGCAGTATTTT; clone_size: NA; j_call: TRBJ2-3; d_call: TRBD2; v_call: TRBV7-3
cdr3_aa: CASSLTGDGYTF; cdr3_nt: TGTGCCAGCAGCCTCACGGGGGATGGCTACACCTTC; clone_size: NA; j_call: TRBJ1-2; d_call: NA; v_call: TRBV7-9
cdr3_aa: CASSPGGGNTEAFF; cdr3_nt: TGTGCCAGCAGTCCCGGGGGTGGCAACACTGAAGCTTTCTTT; clone_size: few; j_call: TRBJ1-1; d_call: NA; v_call: TRBV28
cdr3_aa: CASSPPGRNQETQYF; cdr3_nt: TGTGCCAGCTCACCACCTGGGCGGAACCAAGAGACCCAGTACTTC; clone_size: NA; j_call: TRBJ2-5; d_call: NA; v_call: TRBV18
cdr3_aa: CAWSLTGAGKYEQYF; cdr3_nt: TGTGCCTGGAGCTTAACGGGGGCGGGGAAGTACGAGCAGTACTTC; clone_size: NA; j_call: TRBJ2-7; d_call: NA; v_call: TRBV30
cdr3_aa: CAWTGGYEQYF; cdr3_nt: TGTGCCTGGACAGGGGGGTACGAGCAGTACTTC; clone_size: NA; j_call: TRBJ2-7; d_call: NA; v_call: TRBV30
cdr3_aa: CATSSGRGVTDTQYF; cdr3_nt: TGTGCCACCAGCAGCGGGAGAGGGGTCACAGATACGCAGTATTTT; clone_size: NA; j_call: TRBJ2-3; d_call: NA; v_call: TRBV15
cdr3_aa: CASGLANTGELFF; cdr3_nt: TGTGCTAGTGGACTAGCGAACACCGGGGAGCTGTTTTTT; clone_size: few; j_call: TRBJ2-2; d_call: NA; v_call: TRBV12-5
cdr3_aa: CASSLVAGGRAGELFF; cdr3_nt: TGTGCCAGCAGTTTGGTAGCGGGAGGCAGGGCTGGGGAGCTGTTTTTT; clone_size: NA; j_call: TRBJ2-2; d_call: TRBD2; v_call: TRBV28
cdr3_aa: CASSLSPGTSGNNEQFF; cdr3_nt: TGTGCCAGCTCACTCTCTCCCGGGACTAGCGGCAACAATGAGCAGTTCTTC; clone_size: NA; j_call: TRBJ2-1; d_call: TRBD2; v_call: TRBV18
cdr3_aa: CASSHSLAGVANEQFF; cdr3_nt: TGTGCCAGCAGCCACTCCCTAGCGGGGGTTGCCAATGAGCAGTTCTTC; clone_size: NA; j_call: TRBJ2-1; d_call: TRBD2; v_call: TRBV27
cdr3_aa: CASRHTSGRPDTQYF; cdr3_nt: TGTGCCAGCAGGCACACTAGCGGGAGGCCAGATACGCAGTATTTT; clone_size: NA; j_call: TRBJ2-3; d_call: TRBD2; v_call: TRBV6-5
cdr3_aa: CATSRDQGGETQYF; cdr3_nt: TGTGCCACCAGCAGAGATCAGGGGGGAGAGACCCAGTACTTC; clone_size: NA; j_call: TRBJ2-5; d_call: NA; v_call: TRBV15
cdr3_aa: CASSSRSGLPNEQFF; cdr3_nt: TGTGCCAGCAGCTCTCGAAGCGGACTCCCAAATGAGCAGTTCTTC; clone_size: NA; j_call: TRBJ2-1; d_call: NA; v_call: TRBV7-9
cdr3_aa: CASSLTTGTGVSYEQYF; cdr3_nt: TGTGCCAGCAGCCTTACGACCGGGACAGGGGTTTCCTACGAGCAGTACTTC; clone_size: NA; j_call: TRBJ2-7; d_call: TRBD1; v_call: TRBV5-8
cdr3_aa: CASSFAPRSTGELFF; cdr3_nt: TGTGCCAGCAGCTTCGCGCCTCGGAGCACCGGGGAGCTGTTTTTT; clone_size: NA; j_call: TRBJ2-2; d_call: NA; v_call: TRBV7-9
cdr3_aa: CASSLHGEYNEQFF; cdr3_nt: TGTGCCAGCAGCTTACACGGCGAATACAATGAGCAGTTCTTC; clone_size: NA; j_call: TRBJ2-1; d_call: NA; v_call: TRBV6-7
cdr3_aa: CASSQDNSYEQYF; cdr3_nt: TGTGCCAGCAGCCAAGATAACTCCTACGAGCAGTACTTC; clone_size: NA; j_call: TRBJ2-7; d_call: NA; v_call: TRBV14
cdr3_aa: CASSYSGQGSYEQYF; cdr3_nt: TGTGCCAGCAGTTACTCGGGCCAGGGATCCTACGAGCAGTACTTC; clone_size: once; j_call: TRBJ2-7; d_call: NA; v_call: TRBV6-6
cdr3_aa: CASSVGFTGTSLETQYF; cdr3_nt: TGTGCCAGCAGCGTAGGGTTTACCGGGACTAGCTTAGAGACCCAGTACTTC; clone_size: NA; j_call: TRBJ2-5; d_call: TRBD2; v_call: TRBV9
cdr3_aa: CASSQSGGDQPQHF; cdr3_nt: TGTGCCAGCTCACAGTCAGGGGGGGATCAGCCCCAGCATTTT; clone_size: NA; j_call: TRBJ1-5; d_call: TRBD1; v_call: TRBV18
cdr3_aa: CASSPVGAGELFF; cdr3_nt: TGTGCCAGCAGCCCAGTGGGTGCCGGGGAGCTGTTTTTT; clone_size: NA; j_call: TRBJ2-2; d_call: NA; v_call: TRBV7-7
cdr3_aa: CASSWSIKETQYF; cdr3_nt: TGTGCCAGCAGTTGGTCTATTAAAGAGACCCAGTACTTC; clone_size: NA; j_call: TRBJ2-5; d_call: NA; v_call: TRBV6-1
cdr3_aa: CASSERRGSGELFF; cdr3_nt: TGTGCCAGCAGTGAAAGAAGAGGGAGCGGGGAGCTGTTTTTT; clone_size: NA; j_call: TRBJ2-2; d_call: NA; v_call: TRBV6-1
cdr3_aa: CASSVGTANYGYTF; cdr3_nt: TGTGCCAGCAGCGTCGGGACGGCTAACTATGGCTACACCTTC; clone_size: many; j_call: TRBJ1-2; d_call: NA; v_call: TRBV7-9
cdr3_aa: CASSLGRAGGVTDTQYF; cdr3_nt: TGTGCCAGCAGCTTGGGTCGGGCGGGAGGGGTCACAGATACGCAGTATTTT; clone_size: NA; j_call: TRBJ2-3; d_call: TRBD2; v_call: TRBV5-4
cdr3_aa: CATSSFSTTGELFF; cdr3_nt: TGTGCCACCAGCAGCTTCTCGACCACCGGGGAGCTGTTTTTT; clone_size: NA; j_call: TRBJ2-2; d_call: NA; v_call: TRBV15